A single sample is the source of the 10 T cell receptor beta chains below, sequenced in a study of T cell changes during pregnancy in multiple sclerosis. Generated by immunoSEQ multiplex PCR, the TCRdb table keeps only in-frame clones and is missing some. The table has some 49,000 clones, over 90% seen once. The starting material was CD8+ T cells from peripheral blood mononuclear cells, obtained in the first trimester of pregnancy. The receptor set was obtained from a female donor with multiple sclerosis, enrolled in a pregnancy study.

This clone was observed a single time. The V and J genes are TRBV7-2 and TRBJ1-1, with a possible D match to TRBD1 (5 bases). V lost 0 bases and J lost 5, with 13 bases in between. The CDR3 has 15 amino acids. Germline CDR1 reads SGHTA; CDR2 reads FQGNSA. This chain's CDR3 is CASSLAQGRRTEAFF. The CDR3 bases are TGTGCCAGCAGCTTAGCTCAGGGAAGAAGAACTGAAGCTTTCTTT.

This clone was seen only once. The chain combines TRBV5-4 with TRBJ1-1; the D gene is possibly TRBD1 (5 bases). The ends were cut back, 2 bases at V and 1 base at J, with 6 bases in the middle. This CDR3 spans 13 amino acids. CDR1 is SGHNT and CDR2 is YYREEE in the germline V gene (reference sequence). The CDR3 is CASSFQGNTEAFF. CDR3 DNA: TGTGCCAGCAGCTTCCAGGGGAACACTGAAGCTTTCTTT.

The chain links TRBV30 to TRBJ1-1, with 8 bases that match TRBD1. The V segment lost 7 bases and the J segment 6 bases; nucleotides outside the gene matches: 10. The CDR3 consists of 13 residues. The germline V gene has CDR1 GTSNPN and CDR2 SVGIG (reference sequence). As DNA, the CDR3 is TGTGCCTCGGACAGGGTGGGGATGGCTGAAGCTTTCTTT. The encoded protein is CASDRVGMAEAFF.

The chain links TRBV25-1 to TRBJ1-5; 7 bases map to TRBD1. The germline gives CDR1 MGHDK, CDR2 SYGVNS. V lost 6 bases to trimming and J lost 2 bases; unmatched junction nucleotides: 7. This CDR3 spans 15 amino acids. This CDR3 reads CASRLDREGNQPQHF. CDR3 nucleotide sequence: TGTGCCAGCAGACTCGACAGGGAGGGCAATCAGCCCCAGCATTTT.

J is TRBJ2-1 and V is TRBV5-1, with a possible D match to TRBD2 (5 bases). Germline V gene data show CDR1 as SGHRS and CDR2 as YFSETQ. V was cut by 5 bases and J by 3 bases, with 6 bases left in between. The CDR3 contains 12 residues. In nucleotides, the CDR3 is TGCGCCAGCAGTGGGAGCTACAATGAGCAGTTCTTC. This gives the protein CASSGSYNEQFF.

The V and J genes are TRBV29-1 and TRBJ1-2, with D hard to call. V was trimmed by 6 bases and J by 5 bases, leaving 19 bases between them. The CDR3 extends over 14 amino acids. The germline V gene has CDR1 SQVTM and CDR2 ANQGSEA. The CDR3 nucleotides are TGCAGCGTCCGCTACCCGGGTCCGCCTTATGGCTACACCTTC. Its translation: CSVRYPGPPYGYTF.

Only one count was recorded for this clone. V gene TRBV27 combines with J gene TRBJ2-6, with D perhaps TRBD2 (6 bases). Germline CDR1 reads MNHEY; CDR2 reads SMNVEV (reference sequence). This CDR3 has 16 residues. V was pared by 0 bases and J by 4 bases, with 10 bases between. The CDR3 here is CASSLSRGFGANVLTF. As DNA, the CDR3 is TGTGCCAGCAGTTTATCGCGGGGTTTCGGGGCCAACGTCCTGACTTTC.

The chain carries TRBV11-2 and TRBJ2-7; 13 bases map to TRBD2. CDR1 is SGHAT, CDR2 FQNNGV, per germline. Trimming at V came to 7 bases and at J to 6 bases, leaving 12 bases not matched to a gene. The CDR3 contains 16 residues. This CDR3 is CASNHPGGLAGVEQYF. The CDR3 bases are TGTGCCAGCAATCATCCCGGCGGACTAGCGGGAGTCGAGCAGTACTTC. Drawing the rest from reference TRBV11-2 and TRBJ2-7, the complete variable domain is EAGVAQSPRYKIIEKRQSVAFWCNPISGHATLYWYQQILGQGPKLLIQFQNNGVVDDSQLPKDRFSAERLKGVDSTLKIQPAKLEDSAVYLCASNHPGGLAGVEQYFGPGTRLTVT.

The chain uses TRBV27 and TRBJ2-7, with D possibly being TRBD2 (6 bases). CDR3 length equals 13 residues. CDR1 is MNHEY and CDR2 is SMNVEV in the germline V gene (reference sequence). Trimming cost V 5 bases and J 6 bases, with 14 bases left between them. CDR3 nucleotide sequence: TGTGCCAGCAGTACCAAACTAGCTTTCGAGCAGTACTTC. Translating gives CASSTKLAFEQYF.

The rearrangement joins TRBV27 to TRBJ2-7; TRBD1 might be the D (5 bases). From germline, CDR1 is MNHEY and CDR2 SMNVEV (reference sequence). Trimming shortened V by 3 bases and J by 7 bases, and 13 bases separated the two germline ends. The CDR3 runs to 13 residues. The CDR3 is CASSLGRVGEQYF. The CDR3 DNA sequence: TGTGCCAGCAGTTTGGGCAGGGTGGGAGAGCAGTACTTC.